Below are 24 T cell receptor beta chains sequenced from a single sample in a study of T cell repertoires in cytomegalovirus infection. TCRdb ran MiXCR on the reads and lists one entry per CDR3 protein. The sample has some 150,000 distinct CDR3 sequences; 23% are singletons. Material: PBMCs. The receptors come from a human donor in good health (CMV status not recorded). Some clones in this sample may be carry-over from other donors' samples.

In its sample, this clonotype was seen many times. The V and J genes are TRBV23-1 and TRBJ2-2; 7 bases fit TRBD1. TRBV23-1 is an ORF, and what it does is uncertain. The CDR3 runs 17 residues. The ends lost 0 bases at V and 0 bases at J; junction bases unmatched: 4. CDR3 sequence: CASSQSSQGANTGELFF. CDR3 nucleotides: TGCGCCAGCAGTCAATCGAGCCAGGGGGCGAACACCGGGGAGCTGTTTTTT.

The V call is TRBV7-6, the J call TRBJ1-5; D unclear. The CDR3 is 13 amino acids. V was cut by 3 bases and J by 6 bases, with 9 bases left in between. Germline CDR1 and CDR2: SGHVS and FNYEAQ. The CDR3 nucleotides are TGTGCCAGCAGCTTCGACATCGTTCAGCCCCAGCATTTT. Translated: CASSFDIVQPQHF.

This clonotype has a handful of counts. The chain combines TRBV7-3 with TRBJ2-1, with 7 bases identical to TRBD1. The V segment lost 5 bases and the J segment 8 bases; nucleotides outside the gene matches: 12. This CDR3 has 15 residues. The germline V gene encodes CDR1 SGHTA and CDR2 FQGTGA. In DNA form, the CDR3 reads TGTGCCAGCAGCGGTCCGAGACAGGGTCACGATGAGCAGTTCTTC. The encoded protein is CASSGPRQGHDEQFF.

For the CDR3, the DNA is TGTGCCAGCAGTGGGAATAATATCGCTGAAGCTTTCTTT. This codes for CASSGNNIAEAFF. The chain has TRBV2 and TRBJ1-1; D is undetermined. V dropped 4 bases and J dropped 6 bases, with 12 bases sitting between them. From germline, CDR1 is SNHLY and CDR2 FYNNEI. The CDR3 is 13 residues long.

The chain joins TRBV29-1 to TRBJ2-3; D is perhaps TRBD1 or TRBD2 (5 bases each). Germline loops: CDR1 SQVTM, CDR2 ANQGSEA. The CDR3 sequence is 14 residues long. V shed 3 bases and J shed 3 bases, with 13 bases lying between them. The DNA for the CDR3 is TGCAGCGTTGATTTAGCGAAGGGGACAGATACGCAGTATTTT. Its translation: CSVDLAKGTDTQYF.

This clonotype was counted a few times. The chain has TRBV18 and TRBJ2-2; the D gene could be TRBD1 or TRBD2 (5 bases each). Germline CDR1 and CDR2: KGHSH and LQKENI. The CDR3 is 16 residues long. V was cut by 6 bases and J by 3 bases, with 17 bases left in between. The DNA for the CDR3 is TGTGCCAGCTCTACCTGGGACCGCAAAGACACCGGGGAGCTGTTTTTT. It specifies CASSTWDRKDTGELFF.

This clonotype turned up a few times. In DNA form, the CDR3 reads TGTGCCAGCAGCGAGAACACCGGGGAGCTGTTTTTT. This translates into CASSENTGELFF. The chain employs TRBV6-2 or TRBV6-3 and TRBJ2-2; no definite D call. The germline gives CDR1 MNHEY, CDR2 SVGEGT. The CDR3 totals 12 residues. The V and J ends lost 6 bases and 1 base respectively, with 3 bases between them.

V usage is TRBV25-1 and J usage is TRBJ2-1, with 10 bases matching TRBD2. CDR1 and CDR2 (germline): MGHDK, SYGVNS. V was pared by 3 bases and J by 5 bases, with 10 bases of the junction left unmatched. This CDR3 contains 17 residues. In DNA, the CDR3 is TGTGCCAGCAGTGATGCAAGTGTGGGACTAGCGAACAATGAGCAGTTCTTC. It translates to CASSDASVGLANNEQFF.

In this sample, this clonotype turned up many times. The chain joins TRBV7-8 to TRBJ1-1; D uncertain. V was shortened by 5 bases and J by 0 bases, with 7 bases between the two germline ends. The CDR3 is made up of 13 amino acids. The germline gives CDR1 SGHVS, CDR2 FQNEAQ. The CDR3 region is CASSRGMNTEAFF. The CDR3 DNA sequence: TGTGCCAGCAGCCGAGGCATGAACACTGAAGCTTTCTTT. Full variable domain (remainder filled in from reference TRBV7-8 and TRBJ1-1): GAGVSQSPRYKVAKRGQDVALRCDPISGHVSLFWYQQALGQGPEFLTYFQNEAQLDKSGLPSDRFFAERPEGSVSTLKIQRTQQEDSAVYLCASSRGMNTEAFFGQGTRLTVV.

The sample holds many counts of this clonotype. The chain is built from TRBV7-6 and TRBJ2-7, with 7 bases aligning to TRBD1. Trimming removed 4 bases from V and 2 bases from J; junction bases left unmatched: 8. CDR3 length: 15 residues. CDR1 SGHVS and CDR2 FNYEAQ come from the germline V gene. The CDR3 DNA is TGTGCCAGCAGCTCCCCGACAGGGAGCGCCTACGAGCAGTACTTC. Translated: CASSSPTGSAYEQYF.

In this sample, this clonotype turned up a few times. The CDR3 nucleotides read TGTGCCAGCTCGCCGACCGTCGGCCAAGAGACCCAGTACTTC. This translates into CASSPTVGQETQYF. V gene TRBV18 combines with J gene TRBJ2-5; D ambiguous. This CDR3 has 14 amino acids. The V end lost 6 bases, the J end lost 1 base, and 12 bases lay between the germline ends. Germline-derived CDR1 and CDR2 are KGHSH and LQKENI. The variable domain in full, with the rest retrieved from reference TRBV18 and TRBJ2-5, is NAGVMQNPRHLVRRRGQEARLRCSPMKGHSHVYWYRQLPEEGLKFMVYLQKENIIDESGMPKERFSAEFPKEGPSILRIQQVVRGDSAAYFCASSPTVGQETQYFGPGTRLLVL.

CDR3 amino acids: CASSQGTSGTTNEQFF. The CDR3 DNA is TGTGCCAGCAGCCAAGGGACTAGCGGTACCACCAATGAGCAGTTCTTC. The chain is built from TRBV7-4 and TRBJ2-1, with TRBD2 matching over 11 bases. CDR1 SGHVT and CDR2 SQSDAQ come from the germline V gene. The ends lost 5 bases at V and 6 bases at J; junction bases unmatched: 9. The CDR3 length is 16 residues.

This clonotype was seen a handful of times. The gene calls are TRBV7-3 and TRBJ2-3; 7 positions match TRBD2. Germline V gives CDR1 SGHTA, CDR2 FQGTGA. The CDR3 spans 16 residues. With 3 bases clipped from V and 1 base from J, the junction kept 7 bases outside the gene matches. The CDR3 nucleotides read TGTGCCAGCAGCTTTAACATAGCGGGCGGCACAGATACGCAGTATTTT. Translating gives CASSFNIAGGTDTQYF.

The chain is built from TRBV3-1 and TRBJ2-5; 12 positions agree with TRBD2. CDR1 and CDR2 (germline): LGHDT, YNNKEL (reference sequence). Trimming removed 2 bases from V and 7 bases from J; junction bases left unmatched: 8. This CDR3 spans 16 amino acids. As DNA, the CDR3 is TGTGCCAGCAGCCAACCGACTAGCGGGGGACCCGGGACCCAGTACTTC. It encodes CASSQPTSGGPGTQYF.

As for this clonotype: A much larger clone lies one base from this, so it may be a read error. The chain has TRBV11-2 and TRBJ1-1; D is undetermined. The CDR3 is 14 residues long. Trimming removed 5 bases from V and 8 bases from J, with 18 bases in between. Looked up from germline, CDR1 is SGHAT and CDR2 is FQNNGV. DNA for the CDR3: TGTGCCAGCAGCGATCGGGGTCGCCCTCCGGAAGCTTTCTTT. Its protein is CASSDRGRPPEAFF.

This clonotype was recorded many times. V is TRBV7-3 and J is TRBJ2-7, with TRBD1 identical over 9 bases. Losses at the gene ends were 0 bases for V and 8 bases for J; bases not matched to a gene: 8. The length of the CDR3 is 15 residues. Germline lookup yields CDR1 SGHTA and CDR2 FQGTGA. CDR3 DNA sequence: TGTGCCAGCAGCTTAACGGGACAGGGAGGATCGAAGCAGTACTTC. It encodes CASSLTGQGGSKQYF.

The gene calls are TRBV28 and TRBJ1-5; tentative D call: TRBD1 (5 bases). The CDR3 extends over 15 amino acids. V shed 4 bases and J shed 5 bases, with 15 bases lying between them. Germline V gives CDR1 MDHEN, CDR2 SYDVKM. The CDR3 is CASSSPTGIHQPQHF. The CDR3 nucleotides read TGTGCCAGCAGTTCCCCTACAGGCATTCATCAGCCCCAGCATTTT.

The chain recombines TRBV6-5 with TRBJ1-1; possible D gene TRBD1, 5 bases. Trimming left V 6 bases short and J 1 base short, with 21 bases between. The CDR3 runs to 17 residues. Germline-derived CDR1 and CDR2 are MNHEY and SVGAGI. As DNA, the CDR3 is TGTGCCAGCAGGACTCGAGGGCTGGGGGTAGGGAACACTGAAGCTTTCTTT. Translating gives CASRTRGLGVGNTEAFF.

The rearrangement joins TRBV6-5 to TRBJ1-1; TRBD1 agrees at 10 bases. With V trimmed by 6 bases and J by 3 bases, 10 bases remained unmatched. The germline V gene encodes CDR1 MNHEY and CDR2 SVGAGI. The length of the CDR3 is 16 residues. The CDR3, as DNA: TGTGCCAGCAGCCAAACCGGGACAGGGGATCACACTGAAGCTTTCTTT. The encoded protein is CASSQTGTGDHTEAFF.

V gene TRBV20-1 combines with J gene TRBJ2-1; 7 bases line up with TRBD2. Germline lookup yields CDR1 DFQATT and CDR2 SNEGSKA (reference sequence). The CDR3 runs 15 residues. Trimming cost V 1 base and J 2 bases; bases outside gene matches: 5. The CDR3 DNA reads TGCAGTGCTAGAGTCGGGGGAGGGCCCTACAATGAGCAGTTCTTC. It is translated as CSARVGGGPYNEQFF.

The table lists this clonotype with many counts. The chain links TRBV4-1 to TRBJ1-2; possibly TRBD1 for D (5 bases). Germline V CDR1 and CDR2: MGHRA, YSYEKL. Trimming took 4 bases from V and 5 from J, leaving 17 bases between them. CDR3 length equals 15 residues. As DNA, the CDR3 is TGCGCCAGCAGCCCTCCGGGACGGAAGAATTATGGCTACACCTTC. Translation gives CASSPPGRKNYGYTF.

V gene TRBV20-1 combines with J gene TRBJ2-7; 8 nucleotides line up with TRBD2. The CDR3 covers 13 residues. Germline CDR1 and CDR2: DFQATT and SNEGSKA (reference sequence). The ends lost 3 bases at V and 2 bases at J; junction bases unmatched: 3. DNA for the CDR3: TGCAGTGCTAGGCGGGGGGCCACCTACGAGCAGTACTTC. It codes for CSARRGATYEQYF.

This clonotype showed up many times. The chain has TRBV7-2 and TRBJ2-5, with a possible D match to TRBD2 (7 bases). V lost 11 bases to trimming and J lost 4 bases, with 17 bases between them. Germline V gene sequence: CDR1 SGHTA, CDR2 FQGNSA. The CDR3 totals 13 residues. The CDR3 sequence is CAGGRGPRETQYF. The CDR3 nucleotides are TGTGCCGGGGGGCGGGGGCCGAGAGAGACCCAGTACTTC.

The chain uses TRBV29-1 and TRBJ1-5, with 7 bases aligning to TRBD1. V lost 5 bases, J lost 3 bases, and 4 bases stayed unmatched. The CDR3 runs 13 residues. CDR1 is SQVTM, CDR2 ANQGSEA, per germline. The CDR3 here is CSVSDRANQPQHF. The CDR3 DNA follows: TGCAGCGTTTCCGACAGGGCCAATCAGCCCCAGCATTTT. Combining the CDR3 with reference TRBV29-1 and TRBJ1-5 gives the whole variable domain SAVISQKPSRDICQRGTSLTIQCQVDSQVTMMFWYRQQPGQSLTLIATANQGSEATYESGFVIDKFPISRPNLTFSTLTVSNMSPEDSSIYLCSVSDRANQPQHFGDGTRLSIL.